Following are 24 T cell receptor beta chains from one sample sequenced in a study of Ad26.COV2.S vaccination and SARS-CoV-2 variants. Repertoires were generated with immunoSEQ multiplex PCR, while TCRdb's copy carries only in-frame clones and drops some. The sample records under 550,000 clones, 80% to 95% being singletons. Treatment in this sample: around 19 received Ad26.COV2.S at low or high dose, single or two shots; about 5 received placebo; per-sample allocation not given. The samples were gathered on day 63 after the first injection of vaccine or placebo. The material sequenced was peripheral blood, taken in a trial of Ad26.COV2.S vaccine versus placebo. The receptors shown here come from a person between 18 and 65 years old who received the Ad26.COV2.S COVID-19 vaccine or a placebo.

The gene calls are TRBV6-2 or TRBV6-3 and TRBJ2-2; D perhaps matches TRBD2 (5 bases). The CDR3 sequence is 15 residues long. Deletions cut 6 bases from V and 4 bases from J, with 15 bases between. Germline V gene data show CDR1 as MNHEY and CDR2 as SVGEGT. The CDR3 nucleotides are TGTGCCAGCAGCTCCCGCCGGGATCCCACCGGGGAGCTGTTTTTT. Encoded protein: CASSSRRDPTGELFF.

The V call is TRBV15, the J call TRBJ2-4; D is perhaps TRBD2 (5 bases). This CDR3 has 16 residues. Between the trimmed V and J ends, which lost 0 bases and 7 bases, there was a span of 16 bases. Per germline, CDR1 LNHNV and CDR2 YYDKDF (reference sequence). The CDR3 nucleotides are TGTGCCACCAGCAGAGATCGGGAACAGATCCTGAACATTCAGTACTTC. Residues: CATSRDREQILNIQYF.

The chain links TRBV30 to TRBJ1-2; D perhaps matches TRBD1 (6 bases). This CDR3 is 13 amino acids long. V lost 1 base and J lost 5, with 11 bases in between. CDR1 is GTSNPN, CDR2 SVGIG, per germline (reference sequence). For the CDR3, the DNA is TGTGCCTGGAGTGCCGGGACACATTATGGCTACACCTTC. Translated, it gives CAWSAGTHYGYTF.

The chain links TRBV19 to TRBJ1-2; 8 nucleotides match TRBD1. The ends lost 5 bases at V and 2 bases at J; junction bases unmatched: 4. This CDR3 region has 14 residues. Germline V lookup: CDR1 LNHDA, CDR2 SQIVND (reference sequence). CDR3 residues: CASSLAGGNYGYTF. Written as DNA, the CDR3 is TGTGCCAGTAGTTTAGCAGGGGGCAACTATGGCTACACCTTC.

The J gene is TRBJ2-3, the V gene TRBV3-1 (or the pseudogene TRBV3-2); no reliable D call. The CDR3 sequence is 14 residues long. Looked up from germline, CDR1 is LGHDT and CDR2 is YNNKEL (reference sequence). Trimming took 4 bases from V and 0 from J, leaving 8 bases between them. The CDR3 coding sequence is TGTGCCAGCAGCCTCGCGGCTAGCACAGATACGCAGTATTTT. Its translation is CASSLAASTDTQYF.

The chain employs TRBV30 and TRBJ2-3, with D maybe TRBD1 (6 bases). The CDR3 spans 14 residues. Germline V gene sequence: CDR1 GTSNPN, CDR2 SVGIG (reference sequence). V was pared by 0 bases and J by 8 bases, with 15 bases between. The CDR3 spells CAWSVLDRSGTQYF. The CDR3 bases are TGTGCCTGGAGTGTCCTCGACAGGTCGGGTACGCAGTATTTT.

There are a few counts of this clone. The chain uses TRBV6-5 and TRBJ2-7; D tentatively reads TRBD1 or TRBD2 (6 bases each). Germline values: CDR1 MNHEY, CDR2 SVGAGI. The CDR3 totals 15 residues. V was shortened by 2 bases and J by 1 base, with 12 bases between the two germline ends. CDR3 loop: CASSYRGDTSYEQYF. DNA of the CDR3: TGTGCCAGCAGTTACAGGGGGGACACGTCCTACGAGCAGTACTTC.

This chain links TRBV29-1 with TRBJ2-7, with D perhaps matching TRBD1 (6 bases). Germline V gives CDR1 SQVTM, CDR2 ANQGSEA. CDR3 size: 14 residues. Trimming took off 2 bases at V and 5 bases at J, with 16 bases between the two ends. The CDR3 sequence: CSVESTGKRDEQYF. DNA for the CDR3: TGCAGCGTTGAATCCACAGGGAAACGGGACGAGCAGTACTTC.

The CDR3 here is CASSYPSGLATGELFF. As DNA, the CDR3 is TGTGCCAGCAGTTACCCCTCCGGACTAGCGACCGGGGAGCTGTTTTTT. V and J are TRBV27 and TRBJ2-2; 9 nucleotides align to TRBD2. J lost 5 bases, V lost 4 bases, and 8 bases had no gene match. The germline V gene encodes CDR1 MNHEY and CDR2 SMNVEV (reference sequence). The CDR3 sequence is 16 residues long.

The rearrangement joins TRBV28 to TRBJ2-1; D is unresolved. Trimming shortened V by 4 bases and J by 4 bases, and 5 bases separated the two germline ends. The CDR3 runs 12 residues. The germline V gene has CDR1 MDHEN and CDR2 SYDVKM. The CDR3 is CASSYTYNEQFF. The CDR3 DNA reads TGTGCCAGCAGTTACACTTACAATGAGCAGTTCTTC.

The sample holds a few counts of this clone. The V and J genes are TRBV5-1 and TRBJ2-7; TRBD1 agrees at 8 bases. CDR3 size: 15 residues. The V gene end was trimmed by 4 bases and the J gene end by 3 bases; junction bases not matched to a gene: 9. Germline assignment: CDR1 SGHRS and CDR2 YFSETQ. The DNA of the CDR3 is TGCGCCAGCAGCCCTTTTACAGGGGGAAGCTACGAGCAGTACTTC. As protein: CASSPFTGGSYEQYF. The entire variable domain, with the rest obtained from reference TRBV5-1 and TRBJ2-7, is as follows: KAGVTQTPRYLIKTRGQQVTLSCSPISGHRSVSWYQQTPGQGLQFLFEYFSETQRNKGNFPGRFSGRQFSNSRSEMNVSTLELGDSALYLCASSPFTGGSYEQYFGPGTRLTVT.

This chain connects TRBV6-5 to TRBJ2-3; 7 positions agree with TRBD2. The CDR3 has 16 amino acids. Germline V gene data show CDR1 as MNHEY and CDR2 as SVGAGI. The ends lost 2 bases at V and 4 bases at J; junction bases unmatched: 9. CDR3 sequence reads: CASSYGEGGPSDTQYF. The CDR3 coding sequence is TGTGCCAGCAGTTACGGTGAGGGAGGGCCATCAGATACGCAGTATTTT.

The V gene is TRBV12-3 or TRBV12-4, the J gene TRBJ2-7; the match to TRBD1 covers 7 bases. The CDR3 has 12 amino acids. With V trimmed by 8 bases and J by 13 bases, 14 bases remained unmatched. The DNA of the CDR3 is TGTGCCAGCTCCTTGACCCGACAGGGCCTTTACTTC. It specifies CASSLTRQGLYF.

The CDR3 DNA sequence: TGTGCCAGTAGTGTTCGCAGGGCGATGAACACTGAAGCTTTCTTT. This gives the protein CASSVRRAMNTEAFF. The chain joins TRBV19 to TRBJ1-1; tentatively, D is TRBD1 (5 bases). Trimming cost V 5 bases and J 0 bases, with 13 bases left between them. Germline loops: CDR1 LNHDA, CDR2 SQIVND (reference sequence). The CDR3 sequence is 15 residues long.

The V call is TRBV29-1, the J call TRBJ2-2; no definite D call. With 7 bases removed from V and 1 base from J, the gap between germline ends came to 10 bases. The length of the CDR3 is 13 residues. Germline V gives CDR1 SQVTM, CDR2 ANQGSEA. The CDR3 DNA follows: TGCAGCGCTAGGACGGAGAACACCGGGGAGCTGTTTTTT. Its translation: CSARTENTGELFF.

The CDR3 sequence: CASSPQRLAGVAGELFF. CDR3 sequence (DNA): TGTGCCAGCAGCCCCCAAAGACTAGCGGGAGTGGCCGGGGAGCTGTTTTTT. This rearrangement joins TRBV5-6 to TRBJ2-2; 12 bases line up with TRBD2. V was clipped by 4 bases and J by 6 bases; unmatched bases: 10. The length of the CDR3 is 17 residues. The germline gives CDR1 SGHDT, CDR2 YYEEEE.

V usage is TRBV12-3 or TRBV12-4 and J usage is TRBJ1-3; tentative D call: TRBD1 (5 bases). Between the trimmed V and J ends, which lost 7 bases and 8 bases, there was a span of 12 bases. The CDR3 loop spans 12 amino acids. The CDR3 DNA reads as TGTGCCAGCACGGTACAGGTGGACACCATATATTTT. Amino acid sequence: CASTVQVDTIYF.

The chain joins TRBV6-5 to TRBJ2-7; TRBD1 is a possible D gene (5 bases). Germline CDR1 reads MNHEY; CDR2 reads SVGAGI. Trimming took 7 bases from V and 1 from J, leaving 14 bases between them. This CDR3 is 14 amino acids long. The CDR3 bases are TGTGCCAGCACGGCAGGGCACCATTCCTACGAGCAGTACTTC. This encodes CASTAGHHSYEQYF.

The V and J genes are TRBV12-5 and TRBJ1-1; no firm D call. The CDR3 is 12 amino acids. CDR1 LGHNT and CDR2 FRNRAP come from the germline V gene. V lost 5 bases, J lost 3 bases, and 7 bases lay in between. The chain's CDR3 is CASGQTYTEAFF. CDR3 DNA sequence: TGTGCTAGTGGTCAGACATACACTGAAGCTTTCTTT.

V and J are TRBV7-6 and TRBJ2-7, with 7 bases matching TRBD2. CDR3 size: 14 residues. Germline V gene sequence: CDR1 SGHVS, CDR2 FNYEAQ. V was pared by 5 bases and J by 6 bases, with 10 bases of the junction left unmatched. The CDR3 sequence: CASSGEAGVTEQYF. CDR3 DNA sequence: TGTGCCAGCAGCGGAGAGGCGGGAGTAACCGAGCAGTACTTC.

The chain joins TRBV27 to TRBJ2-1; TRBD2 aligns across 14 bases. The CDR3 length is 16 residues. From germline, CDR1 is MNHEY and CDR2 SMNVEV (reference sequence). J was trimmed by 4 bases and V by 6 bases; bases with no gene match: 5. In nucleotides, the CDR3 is TGTGCCAGCAGGACTAGCGGGAGGGCCCAATACAATGAGCAGTTCTTC. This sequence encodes CASRTSGRAQYNEQFF.

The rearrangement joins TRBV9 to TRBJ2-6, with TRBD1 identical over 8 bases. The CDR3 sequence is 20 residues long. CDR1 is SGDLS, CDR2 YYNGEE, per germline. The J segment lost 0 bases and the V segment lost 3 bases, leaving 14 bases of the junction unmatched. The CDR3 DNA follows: TGTGCCAGCAGCGCTCACTACGGACAGGGAAAGGCCTCTGGGGCCAACGTCCTGACTTTC. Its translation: CASSAHYGQGKASGANVLTF. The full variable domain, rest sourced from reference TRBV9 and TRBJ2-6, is DSGVTQTPKHLITATGQRVTLRCSPRSGDLSVYWYQQSLDQGLQFLIQYYNGEERAKGNILERFSAQQFPDLHSELNLSSLELGDSALYFCASSAHYGQGKASGANVLTFGAGSRLTVL.

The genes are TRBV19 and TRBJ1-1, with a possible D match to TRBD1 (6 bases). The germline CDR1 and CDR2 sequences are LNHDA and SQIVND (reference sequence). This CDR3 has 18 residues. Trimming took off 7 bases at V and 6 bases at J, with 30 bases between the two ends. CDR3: CASTQHRRTGGGSAEAFF. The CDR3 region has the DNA TGTGCCAGTACCCAACACAGAAGGACCGGGGGCGGGAGCGCTGAAGCTTTCTTT.

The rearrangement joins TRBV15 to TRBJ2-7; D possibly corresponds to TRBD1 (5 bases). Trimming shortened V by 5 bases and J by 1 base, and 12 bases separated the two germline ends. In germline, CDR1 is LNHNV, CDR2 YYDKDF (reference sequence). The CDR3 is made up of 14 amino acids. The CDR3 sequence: CATSQGVFSYEQYF. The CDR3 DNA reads TGTGCCACCAGCCAAGGGGTTTTTTCCTACGAGCAGTACTTC.